A single sample gave rise to the 11 T cell receptor beta chains below, sequenced in a study of T-cell reconstitution after alpha-beta-depleted transplantation in children (dated by TCRdb to between 2015 and 2016). The library was built by means of PCR. Data came from an Illumina HiSeq 2500. TCR libraries were prepared with molecular barcoding, using unique molecular identifiers to normalize TCRbeta repertoire quantification. The public reads were quality trimmed at Q25 with fastp and then assembled into clones with MiXCR by TCRdb, keeping productive beta chains. Identical CDR3 proteins give one entry, which carries the most common genes and DNA. The sample table holds about 980,000 distinct CDR3 sequences, of which roughly 29% were seen once. Clones ranked in the top ten supply under 30% of the sample. The treatment or condition label here, explained by the study, means: allogeneic hematopoietic cell transplantation with graft depleted of TCRalphabeta T cells and CD19 B cells.

The sequences come from PBMCs, mostly from graft donor cells, collected 360 days after TCRalphabeta/CD19-depleted stem cell transplant. All receptors derive from a boy younger than two who had a stem cell transplant for SCID, so the T cells may come from the graft donor.

The genes are TRBV6-5 and TRBJ1-1; D gene uncertain. Germline lookup yields CDR1 MNHEY and CDR2 SVGAGI. V was trimmed by 2 bases and J by 1 base, leaving 11 bases between them. The CDR3 loop spans 15 amino acids. The DNA of the CDR3 is TGTGCCAGCAGTTACGGTGGTCTGAGGAACACTGAAGCTTTCTTT. It translates to CASSYGGLRNTEAFF.

There are a few counts of this clonotype. The chain has TRBV20-1 and TRBJ2-7; 7 bases match TRBD1. CDR1 is DFQATT and CDR2 is SNEGSKA in the germline V gene (reference sequence). This CDR3 has 15 amino acids. J lost 4 bases, V lost 3 bases, and 12 bases had no gene match. CDR3 coding DNA: TGCAGTGCTAGGGAGACAGGGAGATTATTATACGAGCAGTACTTC. Protein sequence: CSARETGRLLYEQYF.

The chain combines TRBV20-1 with TRBJ2-3; D tentatively reads TRBD1 or TRBD2 (5 bases each). CDR3 length: 14 residues. Germline values: CDR1 DFQATT, CDR2 SNEGSKA (reference sequence). Trimming cost V 2 bases and J 6 bases, with 15 bases left between them. The CDR3 is CSARSGRGGDTQYF. DNA for the CDR3: TGCAGTGCTAGATCTGGAAGGGGCGGGGATACGCAGTATTTT.

This clonotype has just a few counts. The chain combines TRBV10-1 with TRBJ2-1, with 8 bases matching TRBD2. Germline V gene data show CDR1 as WNHNN and CDR2 as SYGVQD (reference sequence). This CDR3 spans 15 amino acids. J lost 8 bases, V lost 7 bases, and 13 bases had no gene match. CDR3: CASMKVAGKRYEQFF. The CDR3 nucleotides read TGCGCCAGCATGAAGGTAGCGGGGAAGAGGTATGAGCAGTTCTTC.

This chain joins TRBV12-3 or TRBV12-4 and TRBJ2-5; the match to TRBD2 covers 8 bases. This CDR3 spans 15 amino acids. Trimming took 7 bases from V and 5 from J; bases not matched to a gene: 12. CDR3 region: CASTLGAGGLETQYF. Written as DNA, the CDR3 is TGTGCCAGCACCTTGGGGGCGGGGGGCCTGGAGACCCAGTACTTC.

The chain links TRBV20-1 to TRBJ2-7; TRBD2 might be the D (6 bases). The CDR3 runs to 13 residues. Trimming stripped 4 bases from V and 6 bases from J, with 16 bases between. Germline loops: CDR1 DFQATT, CDR2 SNEGSKA (reference sequence). CDR3 DNA: TGCAGTGCTAACGACAACCTAGCGAGCGAGCAGTACTTC. It specifies CSANDNLASEQYF.

The chain joins TRBV7-9 to TRBJ2-5; the match to TRBD2 covers 8 bases. After removal of 5 bases from V and 3 bases from J, the junction contained 8 bases not matched to a gene. The CDR3 has 15 residues. Germline V gene lookup returns CDR1 SEHNR and CDR2 FQNEAQ (reference sequence). The CDR3 DNA is TGTGCCAGCAGCCTCATACGGCGGGGGGAAGAGACCCAGTACTTC. Protein: CASSLIRRGEETQYF.

The sample holds a few counts of this clonotype. This chain joins TRBV27 and TRBJ1-6; D may be TRBD1 (6 bases). Germline CDR1 is MNHEY and CDR2 is SMNVEV (reference sequence). This CDR3 has 15 amino acids. The V and J ends lost 2 bases and 7 bases respectively, with 12 bases between them. The CDR3 region is CASSLVSQGNSPLHF. CDR3 in DNA: TGTGCCAGCAGTTTAGTAAGCCAGGGGAATTCACCCCTCCACTTT.

The chain couples TRBV28 to TRBJ1-2; no reliable D call. CDR1 and CDR2 from the germline V gene are MDHEN and SYDVKM. V lost 5 bases to trimming and J lost 4 bases, with 14 bases between them. The CDR3 totals 14 residues. The CDR3 DNA is TGTGCCAGCAGTCCCCCTGGGTTCGGCTATGGCTACACCTTC. Its protein is CASSPPGFGYGYTF.

Only a few counts were recorded for this clonotype. V gene TRBV27 combines with J gene TRBJ2-2; 7 bases line up with TRBD2. The germline CDR1 and CDR2 sequences are MNHEY and SMNVEV (reference sequence). The CDR3 extends over 12 amino acids. V dropped 8 bases and J dropped 8; count of bases not matched to a gene: 5. This CDR3 is CASGGTTGELFF. In DNA form, the CDR3 reads TGTGCCAGCGGCGGGACTACTGGGGAGCTGTTTTTT.

The gene calls are TRBV5-5 and TRBJ1-1; TRBD1 might be the D (6 bases). There are 15 residues in the CDR3. The germline gives CDR1 SGHKS, CDR2 YYEKEE (reference sequence). V dropped 5 bases and J dropped 13 bases, with 27 bases sitting between them. As DNA, the CDR3 is TGTGCCAGCAGTTGGAATTACAGGGAGCGATTCACCCTTTTCTTT. Amino acids: CASSWNYRERFTLFF. The full variable domain, completed using reference TRBV5-5 and TRBJ1-1, is DAGVTQSPTHLIKTRGQQVTLRCSPISGHKSVSWYQQVLGQGPQFIFQYYEKEERGRGNFPDRFSARQFPNYSSELNVNALLLGDSALYLCASSWNYRERFTLFFGQGTRLTVV.